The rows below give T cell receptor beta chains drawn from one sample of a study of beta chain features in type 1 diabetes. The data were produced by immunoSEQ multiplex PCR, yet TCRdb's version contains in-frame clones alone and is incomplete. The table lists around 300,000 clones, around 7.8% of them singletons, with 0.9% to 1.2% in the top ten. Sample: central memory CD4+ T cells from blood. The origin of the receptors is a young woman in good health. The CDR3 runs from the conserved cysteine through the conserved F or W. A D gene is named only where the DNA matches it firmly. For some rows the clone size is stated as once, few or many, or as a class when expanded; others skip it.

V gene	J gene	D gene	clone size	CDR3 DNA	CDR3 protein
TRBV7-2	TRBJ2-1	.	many	TGTGCCAGCAGCCTGACAAATGAGCAGTTCTTC	CASSLTNEQFF
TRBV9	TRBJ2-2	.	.	TGTGCCAGCACCGTAACAGGTGCGAACACCGGGGAGCTGTTTTTT	CASTVTGANTGELFF
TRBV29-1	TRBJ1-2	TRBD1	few	TGCAGCGTAAACCGGGACAGGGCCAACTATGGCTACACCTTC	CSVNRDRANYGYTF
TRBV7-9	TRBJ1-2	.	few	TGTGCCAGCAGGGGGCAGGAGCGCGCCTATGGCTACACCTTC	CASRGQERAYGYTF
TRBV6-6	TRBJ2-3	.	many	TGTGCCAGCAGTCCCAGGGGAGGGAGCACAGATACGCAGTATTTT	CASSPRGGSTDTQYF
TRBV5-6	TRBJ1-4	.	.	TGTGCCAGCAGCTTGCTACAGGGAACTAATGAAAAACTGTTTTTT	CASSLLQGTNEKLFF
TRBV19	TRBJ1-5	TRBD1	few	TGTGCCAGTAGTGCTCGGGACAGGGGCAATCAGCCCCAGCATTTT	CASSARDRGNQPQHF
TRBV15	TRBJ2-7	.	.	TGTGCCACCAGCAGAGATCTGACCAGGGGAGGGAACGAGCAGTACTTC	CATSRDLTRGGNEQYF
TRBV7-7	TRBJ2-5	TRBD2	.	TGTGCTAGCAGCTTAGCGGGGACCCGGGAGACCCAGTACTTC	CASSLAGTRETQYF
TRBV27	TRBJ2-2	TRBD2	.	TGTGCCAGCAAGAGGTTTAGCGGGGGGGCCGGGGAGCTGTTTTTT	CASKRFSGGAGELFF
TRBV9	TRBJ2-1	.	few	TGTGCCAGCAGCGTAGGGGGCGGGACCTTCGGTGAGGAGCAGTTCTTC	CASSVGGGTFGEEQFF
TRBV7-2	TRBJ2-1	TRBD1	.	TGTGCCAGCAGCTTAGTGGCCGGGACAGGGACCTCGCACAATGAGCAGTTCTTC	CASSLVAGTGTSHNEQFF
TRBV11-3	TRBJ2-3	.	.	TGTGCCAGCAGCTACGACGGGAACACAGATACGCAGTATTTT	CASSYDGNTDTQYF
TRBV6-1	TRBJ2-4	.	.	TGTGCCAGCAGTGAAAGAGGAAGACTTGACTCATGGTCTATTCAGTACTTC	CASSERGRLDSWSIQYF
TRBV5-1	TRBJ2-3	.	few	TGCGCCAGCAGCTTGAGGTCTGGCACAGATACGCAGTATTTT	CASSLRSGTDTQYF
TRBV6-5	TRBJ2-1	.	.	TGTGCCAGCAGTTACGGTCCAGCGGAGTACAATGAGCAGTTCTTC	CASSYGPAEYNEQFF
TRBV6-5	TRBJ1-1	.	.	TGTGCCAGCAGTTCTTCATATGGCGAGGTGGAGGCTTTCTTT	CASSSSYGEVEAFF
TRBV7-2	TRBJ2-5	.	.	TGTGCCAGCAGCAACAACGGATTTCGGCAAGAGACCCAGTACTTC	CASSNNGFRQETQYF
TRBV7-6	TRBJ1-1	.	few	TGTGCCAGCAGCTACAAGGGGGAGAACACTGAAGCTTTCTTT	CASSYKGENTEAFF
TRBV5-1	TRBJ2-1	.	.	TGCGCCAGCAGCTTGGAGGTCTCCCTTCGTGGGAATGAGCAGTTCTTC	CASSLEVSLRGNEQFF
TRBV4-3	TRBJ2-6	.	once	TGCGCCAGCAGCCAAGACGGGCGGAGTCATACTGGGGCCAACGTCCTGACTTTC	CASSQDGRSHTGANVLTF
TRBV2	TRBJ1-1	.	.	TGTGCCAGCACACGGGAGGTTGAAGCTTTCTTT	CASTREVEAFF
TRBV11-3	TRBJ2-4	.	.	TGTGCCAGCAGCTCGGGGGACATGCGTCTAGCCAAAAACATTCAGTACTTC	CASSSGDMRLAKNIQYF
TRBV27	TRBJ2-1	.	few	TGTGCCAGCAGACACCAGGGACCAGTAGCCTACAATGAGCAGTTCTTC	CASRHQGPVAYNEQFF
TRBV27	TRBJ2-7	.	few	TGTGCCAGCAGTTTGAAGGGATACTCCTACGAGCAGTACTTC	CASSLKGYSYEQYF
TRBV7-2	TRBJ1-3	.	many	TGTGCCAGCAGCTTAGGGGGTTCTGGAAACACCATATATTTT	CASSLGGSGNTIYF
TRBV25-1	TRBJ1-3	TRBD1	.	TGTGCCAGCAGCCTCACACAGGGGGCGCGAAACACCATATATTTT	CASSLTQGARNTIYF
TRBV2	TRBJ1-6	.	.	TGTACCAGCAGTGACCAGGCCGCACGGGGTAATTCACCCCTCCACTTT	CTSSDQAARGNSPLHF
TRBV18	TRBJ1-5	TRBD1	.	TGTGCCAGCTCACCTCCACAGGGGGGCAATCAGCCCCAGCATTTT	CASSPPQGGNQPQHF
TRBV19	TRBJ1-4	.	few	TGTGCCAGTACCGGGAGAGCAACTAATGAAAAACTGTTTTTT	CASTGRATNEKLFF
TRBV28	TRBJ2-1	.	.	TGTGCCAGCAGTTTAACGACTCTGAGGTCCCAGCAGTTCTTC	CASSLTTLRSQQFF
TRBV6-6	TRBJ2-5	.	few	TGTGCCAGCAGTCCCCGAGGGGGAGGGTCCACCCAGTACTTC	CASSPRGGGSTQYF
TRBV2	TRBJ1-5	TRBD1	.	TGTGCCAGCAGTGGGGACAGGGGAGGCGGTCAGCCCCAGCATTTT	CASSGDRGGGQPQHF
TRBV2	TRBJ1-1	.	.	TGTGCCAGCATGAGGACGGCTAACACTGAAGCTTTCTTT	CASMRTANTEAFF
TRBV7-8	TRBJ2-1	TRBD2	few	TGTGCCAGCAGCTCCGGACTAGTCTACAATGAGCAGTTCTTC	CASSSGLVYNEQFF
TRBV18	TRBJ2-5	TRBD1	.	TGTGCCAGCTCACCGGGACAGGAAATTTTGGCGGAGACCCAGTACTTC	CASSPGQEILAETQYF
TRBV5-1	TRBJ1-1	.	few	TGCGCCAGCAGCTTGTACTTCGGGGACACAAGTGCGAACACTGAAGCTTTCTTT	CASSLYFGDTSANTEAFF
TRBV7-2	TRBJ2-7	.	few	TGTGCCAGCAGCTTGGAAGGTGGGAGCACCTACGAGCAGTACTTC	CASSLEGGSTYEQYF
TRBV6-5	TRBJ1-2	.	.	TGTGCCAGCAGTTACTCGATCAGCAAAAGGAGGGATGGCTACACCTTC	CASSYSISKRRDGYTF
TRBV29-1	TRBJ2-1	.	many	TGCAGCGCCTCGGTAGGTTACGGTGAGCAGTTCTTC	CSASVGYGEQFF
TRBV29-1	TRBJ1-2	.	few	TGCAGCGTTGTTGGGGACTCCAAAGCGGGGGGCTACACCTTC	CSVVGDSKAGGYTF
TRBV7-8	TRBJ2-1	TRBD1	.	TGTGCCAGCAAACAGGGGGTGAATGAGCAGTTCTTC	CASKQGVNEQFF
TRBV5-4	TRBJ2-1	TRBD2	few	TGTGCCAGCAGCTCCACTAGCGGGGGGCGAAAGCAGTTCTTC	CASSSTSGGRKQFF
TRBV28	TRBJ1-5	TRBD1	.	TGTGCCAGCAGTCCCAGACAGGGGGCGCCTCGAAAGGGTAGCAATCAGCCCCAGCATTTT	CASSPRQGAPRKGSNQPQHF
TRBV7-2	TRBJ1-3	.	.	TGTGCCAGCAGCCCCGGGGGCAGGGGACCTGGAAACACCATATATTTT	CASSPGGRGPGNTIYF
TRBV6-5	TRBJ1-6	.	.	TGTGCCAGCAGTCAAAATAATTCACCCCTCCACTTT	CASSQNNSPLHF
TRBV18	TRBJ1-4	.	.	TGTGCCAGCTCACCGCGCGGTGACACTAATGAAAAACTGTTTTTT	CASSPRGDTNEKLFF
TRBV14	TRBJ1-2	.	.	TGTGCCAGCCCTTCGCCCCCTAACTATGGCTACACCTTC	CASPSPPNYGYTF
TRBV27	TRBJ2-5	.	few	TGTGCCAGCAGTTCCCTGGGGTCAGGGCAGGAGACCCAGTACTTC	CASSSLGSGQETQYF
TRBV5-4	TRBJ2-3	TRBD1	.	TGTGCCAGCAGCCCCTACGGGACAGGGGTCACAGATACGCAGTATTTT	CASSPYGTGVTDTQYF
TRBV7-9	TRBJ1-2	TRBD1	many	TGTGCCAGCAGCCCCAGCAGGGGGGATGTCTATGGCTACACCTTC	CASSPSRGDVYGYTF
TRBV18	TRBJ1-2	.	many	TGTGCCAGCTCTTGGTGGGACGGGAGCGCTAACTATGGCTACACCTTC	CASSWWDGSANYGYTF
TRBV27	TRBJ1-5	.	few	TGTGCCAGCAGTTTAGCCAGTTATCAGCCCCAGCATTTT	CASSLASYQPQHF
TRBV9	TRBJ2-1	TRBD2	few	TGTGCCACCAACGATGGGACTAGTTCAAATGAGCAGTTCTTC	CATNDGTSSNEQFF